Detailed here is one T cell receptor (beta chain). The data derive from a study of shared clonotypes between healthy human individuals. Libraries were prepared by immunoSEQ multiplex PCR; TCRdb keeps only in-frame clonotypes and omits some of them. The sample shows some 790,000 clones, 55% to 80% of them seen only once. This CDR3 contains 14 residues. Germline V gives CDR1 KGHSH, CDR2 LQKENI. V was cut by 4 bases and J by 3 bases, with 10 bases left in between. The sample taken for sequencing was memory CD4+ T cells sorted from blood. Stated subset: CD45RA-negative fraction. The chain links TRBV18 to TRBJ1-5, with D uncertain. This sequence was found in a woman aged 25 to 45 in good health. CDR3 residues: CASSQDSLNQPQHF. The DNA of the CDR3 is TGTGCCAGCTCACAGGACTCCCTCAATCAGCCCCAGCATTTT.